Detailed here is one T cell receptor (beta chain). The antigen is undetermined. This entry is derived from a study of cytotoxic CD8 clonotypes in ibrutinib-treated CLL. Background on the study: After a median of 68 months, around 15 patients stayed remitted and around twelve progressed; responses had been partial in roughly 25 and complete in 2.

Here immunoSEQ multiplex PCR was the method, and the copy in TCRdb shows in-frame clones only, minus some. The profile shows about 17,000 clones, about 86% of them singletons. The study, taken as a whole, reports: Baseline levels of clonality went above those of age-matched healthy donors and moved with circulating CD8+ T-cell counts. Public clonotypes were rare and shrank or held steady on treatment.

In germline, CDR1 is SGHTA, CDR2 FQGTGA. The V end lost 5 bases, the J end lost 0 bases, and 13 bases lay between the germline ends. The CDR3 runs to 16 residues. This clonotype was sampled from a human donor with chronic lymphocytic leukemia. The genes are TRBV7-3 and TRBJ2-2, with a tentative D call TRBD2 (5 bases). Here the sequenced sample was PBMCs, taken before ibrutinib treatment. CDR3 loop: CASSLNPGTNTGELFF. The DNA of the CDR3 is TGTGCCAGCAGCCTAAACCCCGGGACGAACACCGGGGAGCTGTTTTTT. The complete variable domain, with remaining parts taken from reference TRBV7-3 and TRBJ2-2, reads GAGVSQTPSNKVTEKGKYVELRCDPISGHTALYWYRQSLGQGPEFLIYFQGTGAADDSGLPNDRFFAVRPEGSVSTLKIQRTERGDSAVYLCASSLNPGTNTGELFFGEGSRLTVL.